This T cell receptor (beta chain) is drawn from a study of low-dose radiotherapy and immunotherapy resistance in tumors. Study-wide background: Treatment included intravenous cyclophosphamide dosed at 200 mg/m2 every two weeks, one day before radiation and immunotherapy.

This clonotype was detected ten times or more. Priming of first-strand cDNA relied on TRAV- and TRBV-specific primers (covering alpha and beta chains). TCRs underwent 20 PCR cycles of amplification with a constant-region primer and V-primer adapter. TCRdb called the reads again in MiXCR, with one record for every CDR3 protein. The profile shows 60,000 to 75,000 distinct CDR3 sequences, about 26% of them singletons. Deletions cut 4 bases from V and 4 bases from J, with 7 bases between. Germline-derived CDR1 and CDR2 are KGHDR and SFDVKD. This CDR3 spans 13 amino acids. Described time point: before trial treatment. The donors' treatment consisted of nivolumab, ipilimumab, aspirin, low-dose cyclophosphamide and low-dose radiotherapy.

The rearrangement joins TRBV24-1 to TRBJ1-5; D remains unclear. This clonotype originated in a male donor with rectosigmoid adenocarcinoma. The sample in question was PBMCs, obtained before treatment. In nucleotides, the CDR3 is TGTGCCACCAGTGACCTGACAAATCAGCCCCAGCATTTT. Its translation is CATSDLTNQPQHF.